The 23 T cell receptor beta chains below all came from one sample that was sequenced in a study of OX40 agonist ivuxolimab in advanced cancers. The method behind the library was the immunoSEQ multiplex PCR assay. Drawn from immuneACCESS, this table holds only the in-frame rearrangements with V and J called that TCRdb kept. Clones are partly lost; checked studies trace under half to an unresolved V gene and leave the rest unexplained. Within this sample are 90,000 to 130,000 clones, with 91% of them counted one time only. Of the sample, 0.66% is held by the ten largest clones. Material: CD4+ or CD8+ T cells sorted from blood, obtained in a trial of the OX40 agonist ivuxolimab. The receptors derive from an adult with an advanced solid tumor such as melanoma, head and neck, liver or kidney cancer.

V is TRBV19 and J is TRBJ1-2; D is uncertain. The CDR3 is 14 amino acids. V was clipped by 3 bases and J by 3 bases, with 11 bases between them. Germline loops: CDR1 LNHDA, CDR2 SQIVND (reference sequence). CDR3 residues: CASSIGMGDYGYTF. The CDR3 nucleotides read TGTGCCAGTAGTATCGGGATGGGAGACTATGGCTACACCTTC.

This rearrangement joins TRBV29-1 to TRBJ2-3; no clear D. Germline CDR1 is SQVTM and CDR2 is ANQGSEA. V was cut by 5 bases and J by 0 bases, with 12 bases left in between. CDR3 length: 14 residues. The DNA of the CDR3 is TGCAGCGTTCAACGGCAAAAGAGCACAGATACGCAGTATTTT. Its translation is CSVQRQKSTDTQYF.

On this clone: A junction boundary mismatches the germline segment, possibly from a read error. The chain links TRBV29-1 to TRBJ2-3, with 12 bases matching TRBD2. The germline V gene has CDR1 SQVTM and CDR2 ANQGSEA. This CDR3 contains 14 residues. CDR3 DNA: TGCAGCGCTAGCGGGGGGGACAGCACAGATATGCAGTATTTT. As protein: CSASGGDSTDMQYF.

This clone turned up a few times. The V and J genes are TRBV6-6 and TRBJ1-5, with D uncertain. Trimming shortened V by 2 bases and J by 0 bases, and 11 bases separated the two germline ends. The CDR3 is 16 residues long. The V gene's germline CDR1 is MNHNY and CDR2 SVGAGI (reference sequence). CDR3: CASSYRTGYSNQPQHF. The CDR3 DNA is TGTGCCAGCAGTTACAGGACGGGCTATAGCAATCAGCCCCAGCATTTT.

The chain uses TRBV5-4 and TRBJ2-3; 10 positions agree with TRBD2. Germline loops: CDR1 SGHNT, CDR2 YYREEE (reference sequence). This CDR3 is 15 amino acids long. V lost 3 bases to trimming and J lost 1 base; unmatched junction nucleotides: 2. The CDR3 loop reads CASSSSGGGTDTQYF. The CDR3 DNA reads as TGTGCCAGCAGCTCCAGCGGGGGGGGCACAGATACGCAGTATTTT.

The chain has TRBV6-6 and TRBJ2-5, with 7 bases matching TRBD1. The CDR3 is 14 residues long. CDR1 MNHNY and CDR2 SVGAGI come from the germline V gene (reference sequence). The trim removed 5 bases at V and 3 bases at J, leaving 6 bases unmatched. The CDR3 here is CASSRQGGEETQYF. As DNA, the CDR3 is TGTGCCAGCAGTAGACAGGGTGGGGAAGAGACCCAGTACTTC.

Details on this clone: Its ends do not fully match the called genes, so a read error is possible. The chain is built from TRBV5-1 and TRBJ2-5; TRBD2 matches 8 bases. Germline V gene lookup returns CDR1 SGHRS and CDR2 YFSETQ. CDR3 length: 15 residues. The CDR3 coding sequence is TGTGCCAGCAGCGCAGGGACTAGTTCGATGGAGACCCAGTACTTC. This encodes CASSAGTSSMETQYF.

This chain connects TRBV5-6 to TRBJ1-2; D is perhaps TRBD1 (5 bases). The V end lost 0 bases, the J end lost 4 bases, and 7 bases lay between the germline ends. Germline values: CDR1 SGHDT, CDR2 YYEEEE. The CDR3 has 13 amino acids. The DNA of the CDR3 is TGTGCCAGCAGCTTGGACAGGTTCTATGGCTACACCTTC. This sequence encodes CASSLDRFYGYTF.

This clone has only a few counts. CDR3 DNA: TGTGCCAGCAGAGCCAGGACAGGGGATCAATCACCCCTCCACTTT. It is translated as CASRARTGDQSPLHF. The chain joins TRBV2 to TRBJ1-6, with 9 bases identical to TRBD1. V dropped 6 bases and J dropped 10; count of bases not matched to a gene: 10. CDR3 length: 15 residues. CDR1 is SNHLY and CDR2 is FYNNEI in the germline V gene.

Only one count was recorded for this clone. The J gene is TRBJ1-2, the V gene TRBV20-1; D remains unclear. Between the trimmed V and J ends, which lost 7 bases and 4 bases, there was a span of 10 bases. The CDR3 is 11 amino acids. In germline, CDR1 is DFQATT, CDR2 SNEGSKA (reference sequence). The CDR3 region has the DNA TGCAGTGTAATTAGCGGCTATGGCTACACCTTC. Its protein is CSVISGYGYTF.

The chain couples TRBV6-5 to TRBJ1-2; D is perhaps TRBD1 (6 bases). V shed 4 bases and J shed 0 bases, with 12 bases lying between them. The germline gives CDR1 MNHEY, CDR2 SVGAGI. The CDR3 contains 15 residues. CDR3 bases: TGTGCCAGCAGTTTTACGACAGGAACTAACTATGGCTACACCTTC. This codes for CASSFTTGTNYGYTF.

The gene calls are TRBV6-4 and TRBJ2-6; 7 nucleotides line up with TRBD1. The length of the CDR3 is 15 residues. From germline, CDR1 is MRHNA and CDR2 SNTAGT. With 11 bases clipped from V and 0 bases from J, the junction kept 7 bases outside the gene matches. CDR3 sequence (DNA): TGTGCCCCACCGCGGACAGGCTCTGGGGCCAACGTCCTGACTTTC. Amino acids: CAPPRTGSGANVLTF.

This clone came up a few times. The chain links TRBV27 to TRBJ2-2; 7 positions agree with TRBD2. The CDR3 consists of 16 residues. J lost 5 bases, V lost 6 bases, and 12 bases had no gene match. The germline V gene encodes CDR1 MNHEY and CDR2 SMNVEV (reference sequence). For the CDR3, the DNA is TGTGCCAGCAGACTGACATTTGCGGGAGTTACCGGGGAGCTGTTTTTT. It yields the protein CASRLTFAGVTGELFF.

V and J are TRBV2 and TRBJ2-3; no firm D call. V was cut by 7 bases and J by 5 bases, with 13 bases left in between. CDR3 size: 13 residues. The germline gives CDR1 SNHLY, CDR2 FYNNEI. CDR3 amino acids: CASIGARRDTQYF. CDR3 sequence (DNA): TGTGCCAGCATCGGTGCTAGAAGAGATACGCAGTATTTT.

The chain employs TRBV21-1 and TRBJ2-5; TRBD2, the table's D call, lacks a check against the DNA. TRBV21-1 is an annotated pseudogene. The CDR3 contains 16 residues. The CDR3 region has the DNA TGTGCCAGCAGCAAAATAGCGGGAGGGGAGCAAGAGACCCAGTACTTC. Protein: CASSKIAGGEQETQYF.

The chain recombines TRBV5-1 with TRBJ2-7; D gene unclear. Looked up from germline, CDR1 is SGHRS and CDR2 is YFSETQ. The length of the CDR3 is 13 residues. Trimming shortened V by 7 bases and J by 3 bases, and 14 bases separated the two germline ends. CDR3 in amino acids: CASGPAPGYEQYF. The CDR3 DNA reads as TGCGCCAGCGGGCCCGCTCCCGGCTACGAGCAGTACTTC.

J is TRBJ2-5 and V is TRBV29-1; possibly TRBD2 for D (5 bases). V lost 8 bases, J lost 5 bases, and 12 bases lay in between. The CDR3 sequence is 11 residues long. CDR1 is SQVTM, CDR2 ANQGSEA, per germline. The CDR3 DNA follows: TGCAGCCCCGGGGTTGCGGAGACCCAGTACTTC. As protein: CSPGVAETQYF.

The gene calls are TRBV11-2 and TRBJ1-2; 7 bases are shared with TRBD1. V trimming: 3 bases; J trimming: 0 bases; junction bases outside the gene matches: 7. The CDR3 has 16 residues. From germline, CDR1 is SGHAT and CDR2 FQNNGV. The CDR3 region is CASSFGRGPANYGYTF. The CDR3 nucleotides are TGTGCCAGCAGCTTCGGTAGGGGGCCGGCTAACTATGGCTACACCTTC.

The rearrangement uses TRBV9 and TRBJ1-3; D is perhaps TRBD1 (5 bases). Looked up from germline, CDR1 is SGDLS and CDR2 is YYNGEE. This CDR3 spans 15 amino acids. V was pared by 0 bases and J by 4 bases, with 11 bases between. The CDR3 here is CASSVGRGGGNTIYF. The CDR3 DNA follows: TGTGCCAGCAGCGTAGGTAGGGGAGGAGGAAACACCATATATTTT.

This sequence joins TRBV5-1 and TRBJ1-1, with D tentatively TRBD1 (6 bases). The CDR3 has 15 residues. Germline assignment: CDR1 SGHRS and CDR2 YFSETQ. V gave up 0 bases and J gave up 2 bases, with 11 bases separating them. The CDR3 is CASSLVAGDNTEAFF. CDR3 DNA: TGCGCCAGCAGCTTGGTAGCAGGGGACAACACTGAAGCTTTCTTT.

V gene TRBV2 combines with J gene TRBJ2-7; 8 bases align to TRBD2. Germline V lookup: CDR1 SNHLY, CDR2 FYNNEI. There are 14 residues in the CDR3. Trimming at V came to 5 bases and at J to 6 bases, leaving 9 bases not matched to a gene. DNA for the CDR3: TGTGCCAGCAGTACCGGCGGGGGGCTCGGCGAGCAGTACTTC. Translating it yields CASSTGGGLGEQYF.

This clone was observed a single time. The rearrangement uses TRBV7-8 and TRBJ2-5; TRBD2 aligns across 9 bases. The V segment lost 5 bases and the J segment 11 bases; nucleotides outside the gene matches: 12. The V gene's germline CDR1 is SGHVS and CDR2 FQNEAQ. This CDR3 has 14 amino acids. This CDR3 is CASSLIAGAGEQYF. CDR3 coding DNA: TGTGCCAGCAGCCTAATAGCGGGAGCAGGTGAGCAGTACTTC.

The chain carries TRBV6-5 and TRBJ1-4; no firm D call. CDR3 length: 11 residues. Germline CDR1 MNHEY, CDR2 SVGAGI. V dropped 6 bases and J dropped 3 bases, with 2 bases sitting between them. Here the CDR3 DNA reads TGTGCCAGCAGGGCTAATGAAAAACTGTTTTTT. Residues: CASRANEKLFF.